This TCR beta chain was recorded in a study of blood T cell repertoires in COVID-19. Study in general: The samples span acute and convalescent COVID-19 from the United States, Italy and Spain.

Repertoires were generated with immunoSEQ multiplex PCR, while TCRdb's copy carries only in-frame clones and drops some. The table lists about 200,000 clones, around four fifths of them singletons. This TCR was recovered from a man aged 60 to 75 with COVID-19, enrolled during active disease. Material for sequencing was peripheral blood.

In DNA, the CDR3 is TGTGCCAGCAGCCCCCTTAATGAAAAACTGTTTTTT. This gives the protein CASSPLNEKLFF. The J gene is TRBJ1-4, the V gene TRBV3-1 (or the pseudogene TRBV3-2); D is undetermined. The length of the CDR3 is 12 residues. Trimming pared 4 bases from V and 4 bases from J, leaving 4 bases between. The germline V gene encodes CDR1 LGHDT and CDR2 YNNKEL (reference sequence).